These 23 T cell receptor beta chains share one sample of origin, sequenced in a study of cytomegalovirus exposure and HLA in healthy donors. A multiplex PCR was run with 60 Vbeta primers and 13 Jbeta primers. The table came from immunoSEQ multiplex PCR; TCRdb's copy has only in-frame clones and leaves some out. The sample carries 110,000 to 150,000 clones, approximately 70% recorded once. The sample was PBMCs. All receptors come from a woman in her thirties or forties in good health and CMV-seronegative.

The chain recombines TRBV6-5 with TRBJ2-3; tentatively, D is TRBD1 (6 bases). The CDR3 runs to 14 residues. Trimming removed 6 bases at V and 2 bases at J, with 12 bases between. The germline V gene has CDR1 MNHEY and CDR2 SVGAGI. CDR3 sequence reads: CASSTRGPTDTQYF. CDR3 DNA: TGTGCCAGCAGCACCAGGGGTCCCACAGATACGCAGTATTTT.

This sequence joins TRBV27 and TRBJ1-4, with D hard to call. Trimming pared 3 bases from V and 0 bases from J, leaving 5 bases between. Germline V gives CDR1 MNHEY, CDR2 SMNVEV (reference sequence). The CDR3 is made up of 14 amino acids. As DNA, the CDR3 is TGTGCCAGCAGTTTCGGGACAACTAATGAAAAACTGTTTTTT. Translation: CASSFGTTNEKLFF.

The CDR3, as DNA: TGTGCCAGCAGTGAAAGAACAGGGGGTGAAAAACTGTTTTTT. Translating it yields CASSERTGGEKLFF. V is TRBV6-1 and J is TRBJ1-4, with 8 bases matching TRBD1. The length of the CDR3 is 14 residues. Looked up from germline, CDR1 is MNHNS and CDR2 is SASEGT. The J segment lost 7 bases and the V segment lost 2 bases, leaving 3 bases of the junction unmatched.

V is TRBV6-1 and J is TRBJ1-5, with TRBD1 matching over 9 bases. Germline-derived CDR1 and CDR2 are MNHNS and SASEGT. J was trimmed by 5 bases and V by 5 bases; bases with no gene match: 7. This CDR3 comprises 15 residues. CDR3 DNA: TGTGCCAGCAGTCAACCGGGACAGGGTTATCAGCCCCAGCATTTT. The encoded protein is CASSQPGQGYQPQHF.

The V call is TRBV6-5, the J call TRBJ1-2; 9 nucleotides line up with TRBD1. V lost 5 bases to trimming and J lost 8 bases; unmatched junction nucleotides: 6. Germline V gene lookup returns CDR1 MNHEY and CDR2 SVGAGI. The CDR3 totals 13 residues. The CDR3 region has the DNA TGTGCCAGCAGTGGCGGGACAGGGATAGGCTACACCTTC. This codes for CASSGGTGIGYTF.

The J gene is TRBJ2-7, the V gene TRBV5-4; TRBD2 might be the D (6 bases). Germline V lookup: CDR1 SGHNT, CDR2 YYREEE (reference sequence). V was pared by 5 bases and J by 5 bases, with 11 bases between. The length of the CDR3 is 12 residues. The CDR3 sequence: CASSGGGDEQYV. CDR3 coding DNA: TGTGCCAGCAGTGGGGGAGGAGACGAGCAGTACGTC.

This chain joins TRBV21-1 and TRBJ1-5. TRBV21-1 is a listed pseudogene. The CDR3 extends over 14 amino acids. This CDR3 reads CASSKSRGNQPQHF. The DNA of the CDR3 is TGTGCCAGCAGCAAAAGTCGGGGCAATCAGCCCCAGCATTTT.

The chain uses TRBV6-4 and TRBJ1-3, with a tentative D call TRBD1 (6 bases). The germline V gene has CDR1 MRHNA and CDR2 SNTAGT. The CDR3 is 16 residues long. Between the trimmed V and J ends, which lost 2 bases and 4 bases, there was a span of 15 bases. The CDR3 here is CASSDPNLGGGNTIYF. CDR3 bases: TGTGCCAGCAGTGACCCTAATCTAGGGGGAGGAAACACCATATATTTT.

The genes are TRBV5-4 and TRBJ2-1, with 7 bases aligning to TRBD1. After removal of 1 base from V and 2 bases from J, the junction contained 6 bases not matched to a gene. The CDR3 contains 16 residues. Germline values: CDR1 SGHNT, CDR2 YYREEE (reference sequence). CDR3 region: CASSLSTGAAYNEQFF. The CDR3 nucleotides read TGTGCCAGCAGCTTGTCTACAGGGGCAGCCTACAATGAGCAGTTCTTC.

The chain is built from TRBV28 and TRBJ1-4; a weak D match, TRBD1 (5 bases). Germline V CDR1 and CDR2: MDHEN, SYDVKM. The germline V and J ends were trimmed by 6 bases and 5 bases, with 16 bases remaining between them. This CDR3 is built from 15 residues. The CDR3 nucleotides read TGTGCCAGCAGCTCCCCCGGGGGTGGAAATGAAAAACTGTTTTTT. Translating it yields CASSSPGGGNEKLFF. Complete variable domain (other parts from reference TRBV28 and TRBJ1-4): DVKVTQSSRYLVKRTGEKVFLECVQDMDHENMFWYRQDPGLGLRLIYFSYDVKMKEKGDIPEGYSVSREKKERFSLILESASTNQTSMYLCASSSPGGGNEKLFFGSGTQLSVL.

The V call is TRBV15, the J call TRBJ1-2, with a possible D match to TRBD1 (6 bases). V was trimmed by 3 bases and J by 4 bases, leaving 12 bases between them. Germline CDR1 is LNHNV and CDR2 is YYDKDF (reference sequence). This CDR3 region has 14 residues. CDR3 sequence (DNA): TGTGCCACCAGCAGGGGAACAGGGAGCTATGGCTACACCTTC. It specifies CATSRGTGSYGYTF.

The V call is TRBV19, the J call TRBJ1-2, with 10 bases lining up with TRBD1. J gave up 6 bases and V 4 bases, and 11 bases lay outside the gene matches. CDR1 and CDR2 from the germline V gene are LNHDA and SQIVND (reference sequence). CDR3 length: 16 residues. The CDR3 reads CASSTPRDRGRNGYTF. The CDR3 DNA is TGTGCCAGTAGTACCCCCCGCGACAGGGGGCGAAATGGCTACACCTTC.

V is TRBV5-1 and J is TRBJ1-2; 7 bases match TRBD1. The CDR3 extends over 13 amino acids. Germline lookup yields CDR1 SGHRS and CDR2 YFSETQ. After removal of 3 bases from V and 6 bases from J, the junction contained 5 bases not matched to a gene. Here the CDR3 reads CASSSEGADGYTF. The CDR3 coding sequence is TGCGCCAGCAGCTCGGAGGGGGCGGATGGCTACACCTTC.

CDR3 DNA sequence: TGTGCCAGCAGCTTAGGATTTTTGGGCAGCAAAAACATTCAGTACTTC. Protein product: CASSLGFLGSKNIQYF. V usage is TRBV7-9 and J usage is TRBJ2-4; no clear D. The CDR3 consists of 16 residues. V dropped 1 base and J dropped 3 bases, with 13 bases sitting between them. Germline V lookup: CDR1 SEHNR, CDR2 FQNEAQ (reference sequence).

This chain joins TRBV4-2 and TRBJ1-2, with 8 bases identical to TRBD1. The V gene's germline CDR1 is LGHNA and CDR2 YNFKEQ. This CDR3 comprises 14 residues. V lost 3 bases to trimming and J lost 3 bases; unmatched junction nucleotides: 3. CDR3 DNA sequence: TGTGCCAGCAGCCACGGACAGGGCGACTATGGCTACACCTTC. Translation gives CASSHGQGDYGYTF.

The chain's CDR3 is CASSHRGAWNEQFF. CDR3 bases: TGTGCCAGCAGCCACCGGGGGGCGTGGAATGAGCAGTTCTTC. The gene calls are TRBV7-2 and TRBJ2-1; weak D call: TRBD2 (7 bases). The length of the CDR3 is 14 residues. Looked up from germline, CDR1 is SGHTA and CDR2 is FQGNSA. Trimming removed 5 bases at V and 7 bases at J, with 15 bases between.

The rearrangement links TRBV9 to TRBJ2-2; no reliable D call. Trimming took off 4 bases at V and 6 bases at J, with 10 bases between the two ends. CDR1 is SGDLS, CDR2 YYNGEE, per germline. There are 13 residues in the CDR3. The CDR3 region is CASSPYLSGELFF. In DNA form, the CDR3 reads TGTGCCAGCAGCCCCTACTTGTCCGGGGAGCTGTTTTTT.

This clone appeared a few times. The rearrangement links TRBV6-1 to TRBJ2-1; D is possibly TRBD1 (5 bases). Germline lookup yields CDR1 MNHNS and CDR2 SASEGT. CDR3 length: 16 amino acids. V lost 2 bases and J lost 1, with 12 bases in between. In DNA form, the CDR3 reads TGTGCCAGCAGTGAACAGGGTCAGACTTCCTACAATGAGCAGTTCTTC. Protein sequence: CASSEQGQTSYNEQFF.

The chain employs TRBV5-4 and TRBJ1-2; D remains unclear. CDR1 and CDR2 from the germline V gene are SGHNT and YYREEE (reference sequence). Trimming shortened V by 4 bases and J by 1 base, and 14 bases separated the two germline ends. The CDR3 consists of 15 residues. CDR3 sequence: CASSRGRPVNYGYTF. The CDR3 DNA reads TGTGCCAGCAGCAGAGGAAGGCCAGTTAACTATGGCTACACCTTC.

This clone was detected only a few times. The V gene is TRBV14, the J gene TRBJ2-7, with D perhaps matching TRBD2 (6 bases). Between the trimmed V and J ends, which lost 5 bases and 3 bases, there was a span of 11 bases. CDR1 is SGHDN, CDR2 FVKESK, per germline. There are 13 residues in the CDR3. The DNA for the CDR3 is TGTGCCAGCAGCAAAGGCGGGGACTACGAGCAGTACTTC. The encoded protein is CASSKGGDYEQYF.

The chain combines TRBV28 with TRBJ2-2, with TRBD2 identical over 7 bases. With V trimmed by 6 bases and J by 4 bases, 5 bases remained unmatched. The germline V gene encodes CDR1 MDHEN and CDR2 SYDVKM. CDR3 length equals 14 residues. CDR3 in amino acids: CASSPWTSTGELFF. DNA of the CDR3: TGTGCCAGCAGCCCTTGGACTAGCACCGGGGAGCTGTTTTTT.

The chain uses TRBV7-6 and TRBJ2-5, with 8 nucleotides matching TRBD1. The CDR3 consists of 12 residues. Germline CDR1 and CDR2: SGHVS and FNYEAQ. This chain's CDR3 is CASRTGRETQYF. The CDR3 bases are TGTGCTTCCCGGACAGGGAGAGAGACCCAGTACTTC.

This clone was detected a few times. The rearrangement joins TRBV13 to TRBJ1-4; D ambiguous. The germline V gene encodes CDR1 PRHDT and CDR2 FYEKMQ (reference sequence). The CDR3 has 14 amino acids. The germline V and J ends were trimmed by 0 bases and 7 bases, with 9 bases remaining between them. The CDR3 loop is CASSLGRGGEKLFF. CDR3 DNA sequence: TGTGCCAGCAGCTTAGGCCGAGGAGGTGAAAAACTGTTTTTT.